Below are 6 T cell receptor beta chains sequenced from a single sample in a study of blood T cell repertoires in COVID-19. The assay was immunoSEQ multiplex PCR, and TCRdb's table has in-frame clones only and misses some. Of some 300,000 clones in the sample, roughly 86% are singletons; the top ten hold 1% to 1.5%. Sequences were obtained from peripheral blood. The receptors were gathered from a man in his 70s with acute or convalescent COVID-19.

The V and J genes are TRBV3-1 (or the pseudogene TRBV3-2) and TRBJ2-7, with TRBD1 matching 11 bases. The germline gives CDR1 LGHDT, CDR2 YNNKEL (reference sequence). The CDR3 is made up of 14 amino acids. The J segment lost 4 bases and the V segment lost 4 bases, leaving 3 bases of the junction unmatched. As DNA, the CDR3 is TGTGCCAGCAGCCCCCGGGACAGGGGGTACGAGCAGTACTTC. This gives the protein CASSPRDRGYEQYF.

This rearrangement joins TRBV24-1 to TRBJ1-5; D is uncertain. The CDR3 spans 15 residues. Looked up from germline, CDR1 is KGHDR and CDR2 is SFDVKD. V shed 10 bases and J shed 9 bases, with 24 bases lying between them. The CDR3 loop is CATRNRKKDHPPQHF. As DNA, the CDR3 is TGTGCCACGAGGAACCGGAAGAAGGATCATCCGCCCCAGCATTTT.

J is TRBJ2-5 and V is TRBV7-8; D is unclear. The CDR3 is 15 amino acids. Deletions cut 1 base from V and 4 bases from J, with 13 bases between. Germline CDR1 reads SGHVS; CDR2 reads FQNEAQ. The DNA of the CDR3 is TGTGCCAGCAGCTTAGGGAGCGCAATCCGAGAGACCCAGTACTTC. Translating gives CASSLGSAIRETQYF.

In DNA form, the CDR3 reads TGCAGCGTCCTGAGGACAGGTGACACCTACGAGCAGTACTTC. Protein sequence: CSVLRTGDTYEQYF. The J gene is TRBJ2-7, the V gene TRBV29-1; 7 positions match TRBD1. With 6 bases clipped from V and 2 bases from J, the junction kept 10 bases outside the gene matches. Per the germline V gene, CDR1 is SQVTM and CDR2 is ANQGSEA. The CDR3 loop spans 14 amino acids.

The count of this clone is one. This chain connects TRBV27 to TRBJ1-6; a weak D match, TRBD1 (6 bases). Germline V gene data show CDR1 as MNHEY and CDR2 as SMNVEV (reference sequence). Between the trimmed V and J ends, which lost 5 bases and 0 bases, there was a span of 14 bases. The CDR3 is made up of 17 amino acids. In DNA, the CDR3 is TGTGCCAGCAGTATCAGGGGATCATCCTCCTATAATTCACCCCTCCACTTT. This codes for CASSIRGSSSYNSPLHF.

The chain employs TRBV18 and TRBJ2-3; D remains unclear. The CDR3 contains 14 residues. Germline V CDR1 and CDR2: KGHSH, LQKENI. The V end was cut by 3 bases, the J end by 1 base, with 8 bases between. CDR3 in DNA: TGTGCCAGCTCACCTCGTCAGGGCACAGATACGCAGTATTTT. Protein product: CASSPRQGTDTQYF.